The next 28 T cell receptor beta chains were all read from a single sample in a study of blood T cell repertoires in COVID-19. Method: immunoSEQ multiplex PCR; TCRdb's copy keeps in-frame clones and lacks some. Seen here are a few hundred thousand clones, 85% to 90% observed once, and the top ten hold 1.7%. The specimen sequenced was PBMCs or T cells enriched from blood (not recorded which). The receptor source for this set is a woman in her late teens or twenties with acute COVID-19.

CDR3 DNA: TGCGCCAGCAGCCCAGGACAGATTGGGGAGCAGTACTTC. Protein sequence: CASSPGQIGEQYF. The chain recombines TRBV5-1 with TRBJ2-7, with TRBD1 as a possible D gene (6 bases). Trimming took 4 bases from V and 7 from J, leaving 15 bases between them. The germline CDR1 and CDR2 sequences are SGHRS and YFSETQ. The CDR3 is made up of 13 amino acids.

Worth noting for this clone: The germline gene is not matched at one end of the junction; a read error may be the cause. The genes are TRBV12-3 or TRBV12-4 and TRBJ2-7, with TRBD2 matching 7 bases. The length of the CDR3 is 12 residues. CDR3 residues: CASRSGLAGASF. The CDR3 DNA sequence: TGTGCCAGCAGGTCGGGCCTGGCGGGAGCTTCATTC.

The CDR3 bases are TGTGCCAGCAGGTCCGGGACAGGTCAATCACCCCTCCACTTT. Residues: CASRSGTGQSPLHF. The V call is TRBV6-5, the J call TRBJ1-6, with TRBD1 identical over 8 bases. With 6 bases clipped from V and 10 bases from J, the junction kept 8 bases outside the gene matches. Per the germline V gene, CDR1 is MNHEY and CDR2 is SVGAGI. The CDR3 length is 14 residues.

The chain links TRBV28 to TRBJ1-2; TRBD1 matches 11 bases. The CDR3 has 17 residues. Germline values: CDR1 MDHEN, CDR2 SYDVKM. V gave up 5 bases and J gave up 4 bases; unmatched junction bases: 12. In DNA form, the CDR3 reads TGTGCCAGCAGTGGATCCGGGACAGGGGGTCCCCTCTATGGCTACACCTTC. Translation gives CASSGSGTGGPLYGYTF.

The table lists this clone with a count of one. The rearrangement joins TRBV4-2 to TRBJ1-6; 8 bases line up with TRBD1. The CDR3 extends over 15 amino acids. CDR1 and CDR2 from the germline V gene are LGHNA and YNFKEQ. Unmatched junction bases numbered 6, after V lost 4 bases and J lost 7 bases. The CDR3 bases are TGTGCCAGCAGCCCCCTGGACAGGGTAAATTCACCCCTCCACTTT. Encoded protein: CASSPLDRVNSPLHF.

The J gene is TRBJ1-2, the V gene TRBV29-1; 9 bases match TRBD1. Germline V gives CDR1 SQVTM, CDR2 ANQGSEA. The CDR3 covers 16 residues. The trim removed 5 bases at V and 4 bases at J, leaving 14 bases unmatched. CDR3 residues: CSVRTVGQGGSYGYTF. In DNA form, the CDR3 reads TGCAGCGTTCGAACCGTGGGACAGGGAGGATCCTATGGCTACACCTTC.

The genes are TRBV5-1 and TRBJ2-7; possible D gene TRBD1, 6 bases. With 0 bases removed from V and 2 bases from J, the gap between germline ends came to 15 bases. Germline V gene sequence: CDR1 SGHRS, CDR2 YFSETQ. The CDR3 extends over 16 amino acids. The CDR3 reads CASSLVAQGRAYEQYF. In DNA form, the CDR3 reads TGCGCCAGCAGCTTGGTTGCACAGGGTAGGGCCTACGAGCAGTACTTC.

The DNA of the CDR3 is TGTGCCAGCAGCCAAGATCTAGCAGCCGGTGGCTACACCTTC. It specifies CASSQDLAAGGYTF. J is TRBJ1-2 and V is TRBV4-2; D remains unclear. Trimming stripped 0 bases from V and 7 bases from J, with 12 bases between. The CDR3 is made up of 14 amino acids. The germline CDR1 and CDR2 sequences are LGHNA and YNFKEQ.

This clone showed up just once. V is TRBV18 and J is TRBJ1-4, with 8 positions matching TRBD1. The germline V gene encodes CDR1 KGHSH and CDR2 LQKENI. With 1 base clipped from V and 7 bases from J, the junction kept 5 bases outside the gene matches. CDR3 length: 15 amino acids. The CDR3 region has the DNA TGTGCCAGCTCACCACGGACAGGGAGCAGTGAAAAACTGTTTTTT. Protein: CASSPRTGSSEKLFF.

This chain uses TRBV29-1 with TRBJ1-2, with D possibly being TRBD1 (6 bases). The CDR3 covers 13 residues. The germline CDR1 and CDR2 sequences are SQVTM and ANQGSEA. Trimming left V 0 bases short and J 7 bases short, with 12 bases between. Written as DNA, the CDR3 is TGCAGCGTTGAAGATTCCCTAGGGGGTGGCTACACCTTC. Translation gives CSVEDSLGGGYTF.

The chain combines TRBV7-2 with TRBJ2-1; tentative D call: TRBD1 (5 bases). Germline V gives CDR1 SGHTA, CDR2 FQGNSA. The CDR3 is 15 residues long. V was cut by 3 bases and J by 0 bases, with 9 bases left in between. CDR3 nucleotides: TGTGCCAGCAGCTTGCAGGGAACCTCCTACAATGAGCAGTTCTTC. This translates into CASSLQGTSYNEQFF.

The chain is built from TRBV5-4 and TRBJ2-5, with 8 bases identical to TRBD2. The ends lost 4 bases at V and 6 bases at J; junction bases unmatched: 8. The germline gives CDR1 SGHNT, CDR2 YYREEE (reference sequence). This CDR3 has 14 amino acids. CDR3 sequence (DNA): TGTGCCAGCAGCCCCGGGACTAGTCTGAAGACCCAGTACTTC. Protein: CASSPGTSLKTQYF.

The chain employs TRBV6-6 and TRBJ2-5; 11 nucleotides align to TRBD2. The CDR3 covers 16 residues. Germline V gene lookup returns CDR1 MNHNY and CDR2 SVGAGI (reference sequence). The junction had 11 bases not matched to a gene; V was cut back by 6 bases and J by 5 bases. CDR3 sequence: CASRNSGRAQVETQYF. CDR3 nucleotide sequence: TGTGCCAGCAGGAATAGCGGGAGGGCCCAGGTCGAGACCCAGTACTTC.

The chain joins TRBV6-2 or TRBV6-3 to TRBJ1-2; D uncertain. The CDR3 consists of 15 residues. The germline CDR1 and CDR2 sequences are MNHEY and SVGEGT. Trimming removed 0 bases from V and 2 bases from J, with 10 bases in between. In DNA, the CDR3 is TGTGCCAGCAGTTACTCGAGACTAACGAACTATGGCTACACCTTC. This sequence encodes CASSYSRLTNYGYTF.

This chain links TRBV27 with TRBJ2-2, with D possibly TRBD2 on 6 matching bases. Trimming stripped 5 bases from V and 5 bases from J, with 12 bases between. Per germline, CDR1 MNHEY and CDR2 SMNVEV (reference sequence). This CDR3 comprises 14 residues. As DNA, the CDR3 is TGTGCCAGCAGTATCCGGGGAGGAACCGGGGAGCTGTTTTTT. Translated: CASSIRGGTGELFF.

The rearrangement joins TRBV5-1 to TRBJ1-4; TRBD1 matches 7 bases. CDR3 length: 14 amino acids. The V segment lost 0 bases and the J segment 5 bases; nucleotides outside the gene matches: 1. The germline V gene has CDR1 SGHRS and CDR2 YFSETQ. CDR3 bases: TGCGCCAGCAGCTTGGGCAGGGGGAATGAAAAACTGTTTTTT. It yields the protein CASSLGRGNEKLFF.

The chain uses TRBV4-2 and TRBJ1-1, with D hard to call. The V gene lost 4 bases and the J gene lost 1 base, with 10 bases spanning the gap. The germline gives CDR1 LGHNA, CDR2 YNFKEQ. CDR3 length: 14 amino acids. The CDR3 nucleotides read TGTGCCAGCAGCCTTTACCGGGAGAACACTGAAGCTTTCTTT. This gives the protein CASSLYRENTEAFF.

The chain carries TRBV5-1 and TRBJ2-3, with D maybe TRBD1 (5 bases). The CDR3 is 16 amino acids. Germline CDR1 is SGHRS and CDR2 is YFSETQ. V dropped 0 bases and J dropped 6 bases, with 17 bases sitting between them. DNA of the CDR3: TGCGCCAGCAGCTTGGCCGATGGCCAGGGAATCGATACGCAGTATTTT. Protein product: CASSLADGQGIDTQYF.

This clone has only one observation. V gene TRBV28 combines with J gene TRBJ1-3; unclear D gene. This CDR3 is built from 16 residues. From germline, CDR1 is MDHEN and CDR2 SYDVKM. Trimming cost V 6 bases and J 1 base, with 16 bases left between them. CDR3 region: CASRPAGHESGNTIYF. The CDR3 bases are TGTGCCAGCAGACCGGCAGGTCACGAATCTGGAAACACCATATATTTT.

The V gene is TRBV7-9, the J gene TRBJ2-1, with D possibly matching TRBD2 (6 bases). Trimming pared 5 bases from V and 7 bases from J, leaving 15 bases between. The CDR3 contains 14 residues. Germline loops: CDR1 SEHNR, CDR2 FQNEAQ (reference sequence). The chain's CDR3 is CASSRRDSLNEQFF. In DNA, the CDR3 is TGTGCCAGCAGCCGCCGGGACTCATTAAATGAGCAGTTCTTC.

This clone qualifies as large (0.1 to 1%). The chain couples TRBV10-1 to TRBJ1-1, with 7 bases identical to TRBD1. CDR3 length: 14 residues. Germline CDR1 and CDR2: WNHNN and SYGVQD (reference sequence). The ends lost 5 bases at V and 8 bases at J; junction bases unmatched: 11. As DNA, the CDR3 is TGCGCCAGCAGTTTTGGGACAGACTACCAGGAAGCTTTCTTT. This sequence encodes CASSFGTDYQEAFF.

The rearrangement uses TRBV7-2 and TRBJ1-3; D remains unclear. The length of the CDR3 is 14 residues. Trimming took 0 bases from V and 2 from J, leaving 5 bases between them. Germline lookup yields CDR1 SGHTA and CDR2 FQGNSA. The CDR3 DNA follows: TGTGCCAGCAGCTTAGCGGCAACTGGAAACACCATATATTTT. Its translation: CASSLAATGNTIYF.

This clone has a handful of counts. The gene calls are TRBV6-2 or TRBV6-3 and TRBJ2-7; possible D gene TRBD1, 5 bases. The CDR3 length is 15 residues. Germline-derived CDR1 and CDR2 are MNHEY and SVGEGT. The ends were cut back, 0 bases at V and 3 bases at J, with 12 bases in the middle. For the CDR3, the DNA is TGTGCCAGCAGTTACTCGGGTGACAGTGGCTACGAGCAGTACTTC. Translation: CASSYSGDSGYEQYF.

To note about this clone: This sample also contains other DNA sequences that code for the same CDR3. V and J are TRBV5-1 and TRBJ2-2, with D perhaps TRBD2 (6 bases). CDR3 length: 16 amino acids. Deletions cut 2 bases from V and 0 bases from J, with 11 bases between. CDR1 SGHRS and CDR2 YFSETQ come from the germline V gene. DNA for the CDR3: TGCGCCAGCAGCTTACCGGGGACTGCGAACACCGGGGAGCTGTTTTTT. Protein sequence: CASSLPGTANTGELFF.

This chain links TRBV14 with TRBJ2-1; D is ambiguous. CDR3 length equals 15 residues. Per germline, CDR1 SGHDN and CDR2 FVKESK. The V gene lost 3 bases and the J gene lost 0 bases, with 9 bases spanning the gap. CDR3 amino acids: CASSQRLSSYNEQFF. For the CDR3, the DNA is TGTGCCAGCAGCCAGCGGCTCAGCTCCTACAATGAGCAGTTCTTC.

This clone came up once. This chain joins TRBV24-1 and TRBJ1-5, with D possibly being TRBD1 (5 bases). Trimming took 2 bases from V and 15 from J, leaving 19 bases between them. The CDR3 spans 14 residues. In germline, CDR1 is KGHDR, CDR2 SFDVKD. The CDR3 spells CATSDSDGAPLAHF. The CDR3 DNA is TGTGCCACCAGTGATTCGGATGGGGCACCTCTCGCGCATTTT.

The chain combines TRBV5-1 with TRBJ2-5, with TRBD2 matching over 8 bases. Per the germline V gene, CDR1 is SGHRS and CDR2 is YFSETQ. The CDR3 sequence is 15 residues long. The V gene end was trimmed by 1 base and the J gene end by 1 base; junction bases not matched to a gene: 3. CDR3 residues: CASSLSSGPQETQYF. In DNA, the CDR3 is TGCGCCAGCAGCTTGTCTAGCGGGCCCCAAGAGACCCAGTACTTC.

The count of this clone is one. The chain joins TRBV4-1 to TRBJ2-7; the match to TRBD1 covers 9 bases. This CDR3 has 16 amino acids. The trim removed 1 base at V and 5 bases at J, leaving 9 bases unmatched. Germline CDR1 reads MGHRA; CDR2 reads YSYEKL. CDR3 DNA: TGCGCCAGCAGCCAAGTAAACCGGGACAGGGCCCACGAGCAGTACTTC. It codes for CASSQVNRDRAHEQYF.